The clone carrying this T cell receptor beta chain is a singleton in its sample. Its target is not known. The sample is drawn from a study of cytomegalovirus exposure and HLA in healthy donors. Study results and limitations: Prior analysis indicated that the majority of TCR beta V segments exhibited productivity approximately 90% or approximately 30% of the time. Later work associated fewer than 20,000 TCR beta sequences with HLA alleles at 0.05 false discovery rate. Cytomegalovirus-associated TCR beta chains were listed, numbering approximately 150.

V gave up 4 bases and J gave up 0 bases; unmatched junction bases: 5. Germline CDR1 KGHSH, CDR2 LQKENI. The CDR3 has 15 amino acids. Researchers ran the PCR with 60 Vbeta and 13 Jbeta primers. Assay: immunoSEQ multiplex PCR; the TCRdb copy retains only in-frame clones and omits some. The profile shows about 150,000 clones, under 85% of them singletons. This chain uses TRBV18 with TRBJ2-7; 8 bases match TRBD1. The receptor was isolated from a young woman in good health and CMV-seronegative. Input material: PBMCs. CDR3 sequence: CASSRQGTSSYEQYF. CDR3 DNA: TGTGCCAGCTCACGACAGGGGACGAGCTCCTACGAGCAGTACTTC. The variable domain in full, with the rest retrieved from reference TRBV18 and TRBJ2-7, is NAGVMQNPRHLVRRRGQEARLRCSPMKGHSHVYWYRQLPEEGLKFMVYLQKENIIDESGMPKERFSAEFPKEGPSILRIQQVVRGDSAAYFCASSRQGTSSYEQYFGPGTRLTVT.